Sequencing of this T cell receptor beta chain was carried out in a study of shared clonotypes between healthy human individuals. Study observations and caveats: Generation probability values for non-shared clonotypes were lower than those for clonotypes shared by all four donors.

Remarks on this clone: Antigen unknown.

Generated by immunoSEQ multiplex PCR, the TCRdb table keeps only in-frame clones and is missing some. The profile shows 1,500,000 or so clones, roughly 96% of them singletons. V was pared by 5 bases and J by 5 bases, with 11 bases of the junction left unmatched. The CDR3 sequence is 17 residues long. The V gene's germline CDR1 is SEHNR and CDR2 FQNEAQ (reference sequence). The chain employs TRBV7-9 and TRBJ2-7; 14 bases are a match to TRBD2. The sample taken for sequencing was naive CD4+ T cells sorted from blood. Subset meaning: CD45RA+ positively selected. The clonotype was recovered from a man aged 30-40 years in good health. The DNA for the CDR3 is TGTGCCAGCAGCCCGCTGACTAGCGGGAGGGCCGTGGACGAGCAGTACTTC. Translating gives CASSPLTSGRAVDEQYF.